This TCR beta chain was captured in a study of post-analysis software for immune sequencing data. General study points: Higher frequency in patients than in controls was seen for about five TRBV segments, with TRBV5-6, TRBV5-1 and TRBV20-1 among them.

A word on this clonotype: Its antigen is unidentified.

The CDR3 contains 12 residues. The V gene lost 6 bases and the J gene lost 0 bases, with 9 bases spanning the gap. CDR1 is DFQATT and CDR2 is SNEGSKA in the germline V gene (reference sequence). The TCR beta cDNA libraries carried unique molecular identifiers. TCRdb re-called the PCR reads with MiXCR, one entry per CDR3 protein. The repertoire holds approximately 630,000 distinct CDR3 sequences, with approximately 59% as singletons. This clonotype was sampled from a girl aged 2-15 years with multiple sclerosis. J is TRBJ2-7 and V is TRBV20-1, with no clear D. Specimen: blood. The CDR3 reads CSADTSSYEQYF. Here the CDR3 DNA reads TGCAGTGCCGACACAAGCTCCTACGAGCAGTACTTC.